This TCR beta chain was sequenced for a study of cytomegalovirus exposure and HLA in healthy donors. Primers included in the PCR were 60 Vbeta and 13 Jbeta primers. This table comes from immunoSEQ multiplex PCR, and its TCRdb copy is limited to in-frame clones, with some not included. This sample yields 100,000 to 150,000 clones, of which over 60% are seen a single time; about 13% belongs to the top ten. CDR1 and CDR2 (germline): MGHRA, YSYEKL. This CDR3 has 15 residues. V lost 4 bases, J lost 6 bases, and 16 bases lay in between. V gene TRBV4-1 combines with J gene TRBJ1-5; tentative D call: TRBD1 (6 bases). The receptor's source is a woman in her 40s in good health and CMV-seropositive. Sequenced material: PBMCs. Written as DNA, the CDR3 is TGCGCCAGCAGCCCCCCAGGACAGCGCGGTCAGCCCCAGCATTTT. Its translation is CASSPPGQRGQPQHF.